This TCR beta chain was sequenced during a study of response to subunit inactivated influenza vaccine. Findings and caveats of the study: A suggestion made by the authors is that each seasonal influenza vaccination recruits few new T cells.

Per germline, CDR1 DFQATT and CDR2 SNEGSKA (reference sequence). This CDR3 contains 14 residues. The ends lost 5 bases at V and 5 bases at J; junction bases unmatched: 8. This clonotype was counted ten times or more. Its antigen is unidentified. Each CDR3 protein is one row after TCRdb ran MiXCR on the RT-PCR reads. Counted here are approximately 570,000 distinct CDR3 sequences, under 9% occurring once; the ten biggest clones make up 10% to 15%. The TCR sequence derives from a man aged 45 to 75 who received an inactivated influenza vaccine. The rearrangement joins TRBV20-1 to TRBJ2-5; 10 nucleotides match TRBD1. This material consisted of PBMCs from blood, taken roughly 24 months after vaccination. In nucleotides, the CDR3 is TGCAGTGCTTCAAAGACAGGGGGCATCGAGACCCAGTACTTC. As protein: CSASKTGGIETQYF.